This T cell receptor beta chain was identified during a study of vaccination and CD4 T cells after COVID-19. Study at large: Cultures designated as controls were supplied with a CEFX pool, an HIV-1 Nef pool, or no peptide.

Sequencing of DNA taken from cultured CD4+ T cells relied on the Oncomine TCR Beta short-read assay. In TCRdb, the PCR reads were re-called with MiXCR into one record per CDR3 protein. The sample has 7,000 to 9,500 distinct CDR3 sequences, around 70% seen once; the top ten hold approximately 33%. The germline V gene encodes CDR1 LNHDA and CDR2 SQIVND (reference sequence). This CDR3 region has 14 residues. With 5 bases removed from V and 6 bases from J, the gap between germline ends came to 17 bases. Treatment given: approximately nine-day PBMC culture with coronavirus spike peptide pools or control peptides (ViraFEST assay). Roughly 2 million PBMCs were grown per well alongside about 10 IU/ml IL-2 and about 10 ug/ml peptide pools. Remarks on this clonotype: What it recognizes is unknown.

Study-wide results and limits: SARS-CoV-2-reactive clonotypes showed a nonsignificant median rise from approximately 23 to 38.

The receptor comes from a human donor who had recovered from COVID-19. Input material: CD4+ T cells from blood, cultured in vitro. The J gene is TRBJ2-7, the V gene TRBV19; a weak D match, TRBD2 (7 bases). This CDR3 reads CASSQGAGAAEQYF. The CDR3 DNA reads TGTGCCAGTAGTCAAGGGGCGGGGGCGGCCGAGCAGTACTTC.